This record covers a single T cell receptor (beta chain). It lacks a known antigen. Base qualities were left out, and no much larger clone turns up one base away. Collaborating institutions collected whole blood in K2EDTA tubes following their own protocols. For TCRbeta analysis, collaborators shipped samples as frozen whole blood, isolated PBMCs, or DNA extracted from either of those sample types. CDR1 is given as SGHDT and CDR2 as YYEEEE, both from the germline V gene. V drops 4 bases and J drops 1 base, leaving 9 bases in between. The CDR3 holds 13 amino acids from the cysteine to the valine. Here the CDR3 DNA is all that survives: 39 bases in frame from base 1. The sample is drawn from a study of blood T cell repertoires in COVID-19 (dated by TCRdb to 2020 to 2022). Background on the whole study: Samples from collaborators originated in the United States, Italy and Spain and spanned both the acute and convalescent phases of COVID-19. The material from the prospective study consisted of cDNA or gDNA derived from T cells, B-cell-depleted T cells, or PBMCs. Deeply sampled blood TCRbeta repertoires from subjects exposed to, actively infected with, or recovered from COVID-19 were included in the dataset. The repertoires were made available in a free public database intended to serve as a resource for research on the immune response to SARS-CoV-2. The samples were drawn from two sources: the first 160 participants of the ongoing ImmuneRACE study, and 1,200 or so subjects contributed by 6 global collaborators. A de-identified subject ID, COVID-19 status, age in years and sex were almost always included in the sample metadata. Where available, HLA class I and class II types were taken from metadata supplied by the sample provider and were not determined by assay-based typing.

TCRbeta CDR3 regions were amplified from genomic DNA using the immunoSEQ Assay, a bias-controlled multiplex PCR. The published analysis was carried out like this. The number of nucleated cells in each sample was estimated from the amplification of reference gene primers within the assay. To quantify the absolute abundance of each unique TCRbeta CDR3 rearrangement, sequence reads were collapsed and filtered. For each sample, productive Simpson clonality was calculated by taking the square root of Simpson's diversity index across productive rearrangements. What TCRdb holds here is the immuneACCESS table cut down to in-frame rearrangements. Part of the clones is not present; checked against another copy, under half of the missing clones reflect an unresolved V gene, and the others are unexplained. The V and J calls and clone size are taken from that table; D and trimming were inferred from the DNA. Across this sample there are fewer than 250,000 clones, with around 81% seen only once. The top ten hold more than 6% of the sample.

Findings and caveats that apply to the study as a whole: The amount of clinical and demographic metadata varied by source and participant and was provided uncurated.

The TCR sequence derives from a woman aged 55-70 years with active or convalescent COVID-19. The chain was built from TRBV5-6 and TRBJ2-7; possibly the D gene is TRBD1, per 6 matching bases. The sample was peripheral blood. The CDR3 protein sequence reads: CASSPRGSYEQYV. The DNA sequence reads TGTGCCAGCAGCCCCAGGGGATCCTACGAGCAGTACGTC.